The text below deals with one T cell receptor beta chain. This entry comes from a study of identifying expanded T cells in peripheral blood. The CDR3 sequence is 17 residues long. V trimming: 1 base; J trimming: 7 bases; junction bases outside the gene matches: 10. In germline, CDR1 is LGHNA, CDR2 YSLEER. Clones were read by immunoSEQ multiplex PCR, and TCRdb kept only the in-frame ones, dropping some. The sample holds 84,000 or so clones; around nine tenths are singletons and the top ten take about 3%. The receptor's source is a person aged 18 to 70 in good health. The chain uses TRBV4-3 and TRBJ2-1, with 10 bases matching TRBD2. Material for sequencing was blood. As DNA, the CDR3 is TGCGCCAGCAGCCAAGCAATCAGCGGGAGGGCCAGAAATGAGCAGTTCTTC. This sequence encodes CASSQAISGRARNEQFF.